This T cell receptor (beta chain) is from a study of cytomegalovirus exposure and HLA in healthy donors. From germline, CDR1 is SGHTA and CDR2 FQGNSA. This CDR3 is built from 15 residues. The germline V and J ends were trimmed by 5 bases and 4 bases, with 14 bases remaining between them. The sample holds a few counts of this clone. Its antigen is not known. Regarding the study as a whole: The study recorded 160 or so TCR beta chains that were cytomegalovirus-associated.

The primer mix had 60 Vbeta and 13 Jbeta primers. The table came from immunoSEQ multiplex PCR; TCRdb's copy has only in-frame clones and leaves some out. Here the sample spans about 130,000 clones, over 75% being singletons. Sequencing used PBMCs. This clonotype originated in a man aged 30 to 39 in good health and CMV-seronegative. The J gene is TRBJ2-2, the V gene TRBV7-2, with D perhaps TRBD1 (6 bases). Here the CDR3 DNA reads TGTGCCAGCAGCCCGACAGGAGCAGTCACCGGGGAGCTGTTTTTT. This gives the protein CASSPTGAVTGELFF.